Listed below are T cell receptor beta chains from one sample, sequenced in a study of cytomegalovirus exposure and HLA in healthy donors. Data came from immunoSEQ multiplex PCR; TCRdb stores just in-frame clones and leaves some out. The data hold approximately 170,000 clones, with around 85% observed a single time. The sequencing input was PBMCs. The source of these receptors is a boy aged 2 to 10 in good health and CMV-seronegative. Both conserved end residues are part of each CDR3. The D gene is left open where the match is weak. Clone size is given for some rows only: seen once, a few or many times, or a class if the clone is expanded.

>TRBJ1-1|.|.|TRBV10-1
TGCGCCAGCAGGGGGGGAAACACTGAAGCTTTCTTT
CASRGGNTEAFF
>TRBJ2-6|.|TRBD1|TRBV28
TGTGCCAGCAGTACCCAGGACAGGCTGCGCGGGGCCAACGTCCTGACTTTC
CASSTQDRLRGANVLTF
>TRBJ1-5|.|.|TRBV16
TGTGCCAGCAGCCCGGGGGATGGAGGGAATCAGCCCCAGCATTTT
CASSPGDGGNQPQHF
>TRBJ2-2|.|TRBD1|TRBV28
TGTGCCAGCAGTTCCTCCGGGACAGGGGTAATCGGGGAGCTGTTTTTT
CASSSSGTGVIGELFF
>TRBJ2-7|.|TRBD2|TRBV10-1
TGCGCCAGCAGCCCGGGAGGCTACGAGCAGTACTTC
CASSPGGYEQYF
>TRBJ2-7|.|TRBD2|TRBV10-3
TGTGCCATCAGTGATTCAGGACTAGCGGGAGACGAGCAGTACTTC
CAISDSGLAGDEQYF
>TRBJ1-5|.|TRBD1|TRBV6-1
TGTGCCAGCAGTGAAGAGAAAGTATTGGGACAGCACAATCAGCCCCAGCATTTT
CASSEEKVLGQHNQPQHF
>TRBJ1-5|.|TRBD1|TRBV19
TGTGCCAGTAGTATAATAGCGACAGGGGGAGGACAGCCCCAGCATTTT
CASSIIATGGGQPQHF
>TRBJ2-2|once|TRBD1|TRBV5-1
TGCGCCAGCAGCCGATCGGGACAGTTTAGCACCGGGGAGCTGTTTTTT
CASSRSGQFSTGELFF
>TRBJ1-4|.|.|TRBV5-8
TGTGCCAGCAGCTTGGACTTAGCCGGCGGCCAGGGTGAAAAACTGTTTTTT
CASSLDLAGGQGEKLFF
>TRBJ1-2|.|.|TRBV6-6
TGTGCCAGCTCACTTCAGGGCAGCCCTAGAAGCTACACCTTC
CASSLQGSPRSYTF
>TRBJ2-3|.|TRBD1|TRBV7-9
TGTGCCAGCAGCTTTTTGAGACAGGGGACAGATACGCAGTATTTT
CASSFLRQGTDTQYF
>TRBJ2-6|.|.|TRBV5-4
TGTGCCAGCAGCGCCCTAGACAGGCACCACTCTGGGGCCAACGTCCTGACTTTC
CASSALDRHHSGANVLTF
>TRBJ2-3|.|.|TRBV5-4
TGTGCCAGCAGCTTGCTACAGGGAGATACGCAGTATTTT
CASSLLQGDTQYF
>TRBJ2-6|.|.|TRBV19
TGTGCCAGTAGCAACTCGACGGGACACTTCAACGTCCTGACTTTC
CASSNSTGHFNVLTF
>TRBJ2-7|once|.|TRBV7-2
TGTGCCAGCAGAAAGGGGATTGATCCCTACGAGCAGTACTTC
CASRKGIDPYEQYF
>TRBJ2-1|few|TRBD1|TRBV28
TGTGCCAGCAGTTCTCCCGGGACAGGGGCCAATGAGCAGTTCTTC
CASSSPGTGANEQFF
>TRBJ2-1|.|.|TRBV20-1
TGTGAGTTTTCTTCCTACAATGAGCAGTTCTTC
CEFSSYNEQFF
>TRBJ2-1|.|TRBD2|TRBV11-1
TGTGCCAGCAGCTTAACGACTAGCGACACGTACAAGCAGTTCTTC
CASSLTTSDTYKQFF
>TRBJ1-2|.|.|TRBV30
TGTGCCTGGAGTGGGTTTACTTGGAGTGGCTACACCTTC
CAWSGFTWSGYTF
>TRBJ2-3|.|.|TRBV6-1
TGTGCCAGCAGGGAGTGGAGCACAGATACGCAGTATTTT
CASREWSTDTQYF
>TRBJ1-5|few|.|TRBV27
TGTGCCAGCAGTTTATCGAACGGACAGAATCAGCCCCAGCATTTT
CASSLSNGQNQPQHF
>TRBJ2-2|.|.|TRBV12-5
TGTGCTAGTGGTTTGGTCGGGGATCCGGACACCGGGGAGCTGTTTTTT
CASGLVGDPDTGELFF
>TRBJ1-1|.|.|TRBV19
TGTGCCAGTAGTCCCGATTGGGGCAGTGCAGACTCTTTCTTT
CASSPDWGSADSFF
>TRBJ2-3|.|TRBD1|TRBV7-9
TGTGCCAGCAGAGGGGACAGGGGTAGGACAGATACGCAGTATTTT
CASRGDRGRTDTQYF
>TRBJ1-6|.|.|TRBV14
TGTGCCAGCAGCCAAGAAATCGACCGGGCGGGTTCACCCCTCCACTTT
CASSQEIDRAGSPLHF
>TRBJ1-1|.|.|TRBV7-6
TGTGCCAGCAGCTTGCCGTCGGGGTACACTGAAGCTTTCTTT
CASSLPSGYTEAFF
>TRBJ2-7|.|TRBD2|TRBV18
TGTGCCAGCTCACTTGGGCAGGGAGGGTACGAGCAGTACTTC
CASSLGQGGYEQYF
>TRBJ1-1|.|TRBD1|TRBV28
TGTGCCAGCAGTTTGGACAGGTTCATGAACACTGAAGCTTTCTTT
CASSLDRFMNTEAFF
>TRBJ2-2|.|.|TRBV5-1
TGCGCCAGCCGCACTGTAAACAGGGGACTCCCCGGGGAGCTGTTTTTT
CASRTVNRGLPGELFF
>TRBJ1-5|.|.|TRBV6-6
TGTGCCAGCAGTCCCCCCGGGACATCGGGCAATCAGCCCCAGCATTTT
CASSPPGTSGNQPQHF
>TRBJ1-3|few|TRBD1|TRBV10-3
TGTGCCCTCGCGACAGGGACCGACTCTGGAAACACCATATATTTT
CALATGTDSGNTIYF
>TRBJ1-5|.|.|TRBV2
TGTGCCAGCAGGGAATTTCAGGGTTCCAATCAGCCCCAGCATTTC
CASREFQGSNQPQHF
>TRBJ2-7|.|TRBD2|TRBV5-1
TGCGCCAGCAGCTTGAGGCTAGCGGGAGAGATTTCCTACGAGCAGTACTTC
CASSLRLAGEISYEQYF
>TRBJ2-2|.|.|TRBV6-5
TGTGCCAGCTCCCTGAGGGCTTCGAACACCGGGGAGCTGTTTTTT
CASSLRASNTGELFF
>TRBJ2-7|.|TRBD2|TRBV6-4
TGTGCCAGCAGTGAGCGGGAGGGGAGCGAGCAGTACTTC
CASSEREGSEQYF
>TRBJ2-2|few|.|TRBV29-1
TGCAGCGCCCAAACCGGGACAACGAACACCGGGGAGCTGTTTTTT
CSAQTGTTNTGELFF
>TRBJ2-1|once|TRBD2|TRBV29-1
TGCAGCTCGGGGGGCGGGGGGATTGGGGATGAGCAGTTCTTC
CSSGGGGIGDEQFF
>TRBJ2-1|.|.|TRBV19
TGTGCCAGTAGTACCCCATGGGCGACCAATGAGCAGTTCTTC
CASSTPWATNEQFF
>TRBJ1-6|.|.|TRBV5-6
TGTGCCAGCAGCTTTAGAATAACAGGGAATTCACCCCTCCACTTT
CASSFRITGNSPLHF
>TRBJ2-6|.|.|TRBV4-2
TGTGCCAGCAGCCAAGATCAGGGCATCGGGGCCAACGTCCTGACTTTC
CASSQDQGIGANVLTF
>TRBJ1-4|once|TRBD1|TRBV6-1
TGTGCCAGCAGTGAAGGAACCAGGGGGCGCGAGGGTGAAAAACTGTTTTTT
CASSEGTRGREGEKLFF
>TRBJ1-5|.|.|TRBV4-1
TGCGCCAGCAGCCGTTGGGCGGGGGGCAATCAGCCCCAGCATTTT
CASSRWAGGNQPQHF
>TRBJ2-4|few|.|TRBV27
TGTGCCAGCGGATTCGGGATAAATAAAAACATTCAGTACTTC
CASGFGINKNIQYF
>TRBJ2-7|.|.|TRBV7-9
TGTGCCAGCAGCTCCGCCTACGAGCAGTACTTC
CASSSAYEQYF
>TRBJ2-7|.|.|TRBV30
TGTGCCTGGAGTGACGAGCGGACCCCCTCCTACGAGCAGTACTTC
CAWSDERTPSYEQYF
>TRBJ2-5|.|TRBD1|TRBV7-9
TGTGCCAGCAGGGAAAGGGGGCGCATCCAAGAGACCCAGTACTTC
CASRERGRIQETQYF
>TRBJ2-2|.|TRBD2|TRBV5-6
TGTGCCAGCAGTCACCGGGGCGGGGGGGTCACCGGGGAGCTGTTTTTT
CASSHRGGGVTGELFF
>TRBJ1-6|once|TRBD1|TRBV2
TGTGCCAGCAGTGAAGGGACCGGGACAGAGTATAATTCACCCCTCCACTTT
CASSEGTGTEYNSPLHF
>TRBJ2-2|once|.|TRBV20-1
TGCAGTGTTAGGAGAGCCGGGGAGCTGTTTTTT
CSVRRAGELFF
>TRBJ1-3|.|.|TRBV6-1
TGTGCCAGCAGTGGACCTCTCCAGGGAACTGGAAACACCATATATTTT
CASSGPLQGTGNTIYF
>TRBJ1-5|.|.|TRBV6-1
TGTGCCAGCAGTGCCCCCGGGATCGGGCACAATCAGCCCCAGCATTTT
CASSAPGIGHNQPQHF
>TRBJ1-2|.|.|TRBV7-9
TGTGCCAGCAGCCCCTGGGGGCCTGCTAACTATGGCTACACCTTC
CASSPWGPANYGYTF
>TRBJ1-2|.|TRBD1|TRBV7-2
TGTGCCAGCAGCCCGGGAGGGGGCGGCTACACCTTC
CASSPGGGGYTF